Listed here are 18 T cell receptor beta chains from one sample, sequenced in a study of T-cell memory formation after mild COVID-19. TCRdb re-derived calls from the 5' RACE reads in MiXCR, one entry per CDR3 protein. The sample shows hundreds of thousands of distinct CDR3 sequences, 20% to 25% of them seen only once. The sequenced sample was PBMCs or a T cell subset sorted from them (not recorded which). The receptors shown here come from an adult woman who had mild COVID-19 (a few samples of this study predate the infection). Cell type and time point are not known.

A few counts support this clonotype. The chain carries TRBV7-9 and TRBJ2-3; D is undetermined. The CDR3 is 15 amino acids. The V and J ends lost 5 bases and 0 bases respectively, with 12 bases between them. The germline CDR1 and CDR2 sequences are SEHNR and FQNEAQ (reference sequence). The CDR3 spells CASSPPLGSTDTQYF. The CDR3 nucleotides read TGTGCCAGCAGCCCCCCATTGGGGAGCACAGATACGCAGTATTTT.

In its sample, this clonotype was seen a few times. The V call is TRBV7-6, the J call TRBJ2-3; 11 bases are shared with TRBD2. The V gene end was trimmed by 5 bases and the J gene end by 2 bases; junction bases not matched to a gene: 9. The CDR3 contains 17 residues. Germline V CDR1 and CDR2: SGHVS, FNYEAQ. Here the CDR3 reads CASSATSGGLLTDTQYF. In nucleotides, the CDR3 is TGTGCCAGCAGCGCAACTAGCGGGGGACTCCTCACAGATACGCAGTATTTT.

The CDR3 reads CASISRAGAVNEQFF. The DNA of the CDR3 is TGTGCCAGCATCTCCCGGGCGGGAGCTGTCAATGAGCAGTTCTTC. The chain combines TRBV6-2 or TRBV6-3 with TRBJ2-1; TRBD2 matches at 7 bases. Germline lookup yields CDR1 MNHEY and CDR2 SVGEGT. Trimming at V came to 7 bases and at J to 6 bases, leaving 12 bases not matched to a gene. The CDR3 runs to 15 residues.

V is TRBV18 and J is TRBJ1-4, with a tentative D call TRBD1 (5 bases). The V gene lost 6 bases and the J gene lost 6 bases, with 14 bases spanning the gap. This CDR3 has 14 residues. In germline, CDR1 is KGHSH, CDR2 LQKENI. Here the CDR3 reads CASSGGRGDEKLFF. The CDR3 DNA is TGTGCCAGCTCCGGGGGACGAGGCGATGAAAAACTGTTTTTT.

This chain connects TRBV29-1 to TRBJ1-5; possibly TRBD1 for D (5 bases). Germline CDR1 is SQVTM and CDR2 is ANQGSEA. With 7 bases removed from V and 2 bases from J, the gap between germline ends came to 15 bases. The CDR3 length is 14 residues. The DNA for the CDR3 is TGCAGCGCAAGCTCAGGGCGCGGCAATCAGCCCCAGCATTTT. This encodes CSASSGRGNQPQHF.

The chain uses TRBV2 and TRBJ2-3; TRBD2 aligns across 10 bases. J was trimmed by 4 bases and V by 8 bases; bases with no gene match: 9. CDR3 length equals 15 residues. Germline loops: CDR1 SNHLY, CDR2 FYNNEI. The CDR3 DNA reads as TGTGCCAGCCTTAAAGCGGGGGGGAATGCAGATACGCAGTATTTT. Translated: CASLKAGGNADTQYF.

V usage is TRBV5-1 and J usage is TRBJ2-1; a possible D gene is TRBD1 (6 bases). V was clipped by 1 base and J by 5 bases, with 13 bases between them. Germline V gives CDR1 SGHRS, CDR2 YFSETQ. This CDR3 has 15 residues. CDR3 coding DNA: TGCGCCAGCAGCTTGCAAGGACAGACGAACAATGAGCAGTTCTTC. Amino acid sequence: CASSLQGQTNNEQFF. Full variable domain (rest looked up from reference TRBV5-1 and TRBJ2-1): KAGVTQTPRYLIKTRGQQVTLSCSPISGHRSVSWYQQTPGQGLQFLFEYFSETQRNKGNFPGRFSGRQFSNSRSEMNVSTLELGDSALYLCASSLQGQTNNEQFFGPGTRLTVL.

This clonotype came up a few times. The CDR3 sequence: CASSWREGPRNEQFF. DNA for the CDR3: TGTGCCAGTAGTTGGCGGGAGGGCCCTCGGAATGAGCAGTTCTTC. The chain combines TRBV19 with TRBJ2-1, with 9 positions matching TRBD2. V lost 5 bases and J lost 7; bases outside the gene matches: 9. CDR1 and CDR2 from the germline V gene are LNHDA and SQIVND (reference sequence). This CDR3 contains 15 residues.

This clonotype has just a few counts. The chain employs TRBV5-5 and TRBJ2-7, with 12 bases lining up with TRBD1. Germline V gene lookup returns CDR1 SGHKS and CDR2 YYEKEE (reference sequence). The length of the CDR3 is 15 residues. The J segment lost 5 bases and the V segment lost 3 bases, leaving 6 bases of the junction unmatched. CDR3 sequence: CASSSLGTGGDEQYF. The CDR3 nucleotides read TGTGCCAGCAGCTCCTTGGGGACAGGGGGCGACGAGCAGTACTTC.

The chain links TRBV25-1 to TRBJ2-2, with 7 bases lining up with TRBD1. The junction had 14 bases not matched to a gene; V was cut back by 4 bases and J by 6 bases. The CDR3 has 17 residues. From germline, CDR1 is MGHDK and CDR2 SYGVNS. CDR3 amino acids: CASSGRQGKGGAGELFF. The CDR3, as DNA: TGTGCCAGCAGTGGACGACAGGGTAAAGGTGGGGCCGGGGAGCTGTTTTTT.

Written as DNA, the CDR3 is TGTGCCAGCAGTTACGGCGGGGGTCCCGGCTACGAGCAGTACTTC. Its protein is CASSYGGGPGYEQYF. This chain links TRBV6-2 or TRBV6-3 with TRBJ2-7; 7 bases align to TRBD2. V lost 2 bases, J lost 3 bases, and 7 bases stayed unmatched. The germline gives CDR1 MNHEY, CDR2 SVGEGT. The CDR3 is 15 amino acids.

This clonotype appeared many times. The chain recombines TRBV5-1 with TRBJ1-1, with 9 bases that match TRBD1. V lost 6 bases to trimming and J lost 1 base; unmatched junction nucleotides: 10. Germline-derived CDR1 and CDR2 are SGHRS and YFSETQ. The CDR3 is made up of 16 amino acids. CDR3 in amino acids: CASTDAPGQGNTEAFF. DNA for the CDR3: TGCGCCAGCACCGACGCCCCGGGACAGGGGAACACTGAAGCTTTCTTT.

This clonotype was detected only a few times. The CDR3, as DNA: TGCGCCAGCAGCCACCCCGGGACAGGGGCCTCTAATGAAAAACTGTTTTTT. It encodes CASSHPGTGASNEKLFF. The chain is built from TRBV4-1 and TRBJ1-4; 10 bases agree with TRBD1. CDR1 MGHRA and CDR2 YSYEKL come from the germline V gene. The V and J ends lost 3 bases and 3 bases, in that order; junction bases with no gene match: 7. This CDR3 has 17 residues.

This clonotype was observed a few times. The chain employs TRBV20-1 and TRBJ2-2; 10 bases agree with TRBD2. Germline-derived CDR1 and CDR2 are DFQATT and SNEGSKA (reference sequence). Losses at the gene ends were 6 bases for V and 6 bases for J; bases not matched to a gene: 10. The CDR3 is 15 amino acids. The DNA for the CDR3 is TGCAGTGCCCGAAGGAGCGGGAGGGGCGCCGGGGAGCTGTTTTTT. This encodes CSARRSGRGAGELFF.

V is TRBV24-1 and J is TRBJ2-1, with D perhaps matching TRBD1 or TRBD2 (5 bases each). There are 12 residues in the CDR3. Trimming shortened V by 8 bases and J by 7 bases, and 11 bases separated the two germline ends. Germline CDR1 is KGHDR and CDR2 is SFDVKD. The CDR3, as DNA: TGTGCCACCATGCAGGGCGGGAATGAGCAGTTCTTC. This codes for CATMQGGNEQFF.

This clonotype was picked up a small number of times. The chain recombines TRBV30 with TRBJ2-5; D may match TRBD1 or TRBD2 (6 bases each). Germline V gives CDR1 GTSNPN, CDR2 SVGIG (reference sequence). The CDR3 runs to 13 residues. DNA for the CDR3: TGTGCTTTAGAGGGGGGTATGAAAGAGACCCAGTACTTC. This sequence encodes CALEGGMKETQYF.

This clonotype has more than one count but fewer than ten. The genes are TRBV27 and TRBJ2-7, with a possible D match to TRBD2 (5 bases). Germline V lookup: CDR1 MNHEY, CDR2 SMNVEV (reference sequence). V was pared by 5 bases and J by 6 bases, with 17 bases between. CDR3 length equals 14 residues. The CDR3 is CASSPSGDRVEQYF. As DNA, the CDR3 is TGTGCCAGCAGTCCCTCCGGGGATAGGGTCGAGCAGTACTTC.

The chain couples TRBV4-1 to TRBJ2-4; TRBD2 is a possible D gene (5 bases). Germline V lookup: CDR1 MGHRA, CDR2 YSYEKL. Trimming left V 3 bases short and J 8 bases short, with 17 bases between. This CDR3 has 15 amino acids. The DNA for the CDR3 is TGCGCCAGCAGCCAGAAGCACCGGGATTTCTACATTCAGTACTTC. Translating gives CASSQKHRDFYIQYF.